This T cell receptor beta chain was obtained from a study of long-term antiretroviral therapy in people with HIV. immunoSEQ v3.0 was run at survey level. The target of sequencing was roughly 35,000-55,000 T-cell genomes per sample. Measured with immunoSEQ multiplex PCR; TCRdb has only the in-frame clones, and not every one. Of fewer than 25,000 clones listed, 81% are singletons. Per germline, CDR1 SNHLY and CDR2 FYNNEI. The V and J ends lost 7 bases and 6 bases, in that order; junction bases with no gene match: 6. The CDR3 runs 14 residues. A note on this clone: Its target is not known.

Broader study findings: HIV repertoires spanned tighter CDR3 length ranges than controls did. Clones that had undergone expansion before ART dominated the repertoire at all time points.

The TCR was taken from a woman aged 18-29 years with HIV. This sequence joins TRBV2 and TRBJ2-1, with TRBD2 matching over 10 bases. The material sequenced was unsorted PBMCs, taken at the start of antiretroviral therapy, before treatment. This CDR3 is CASKLTSGLNEQFF. The DNA of the CDR3 is TGTGCCAGCAAGCTGACTAGCGGGCTCAATGAGCAGTTCTTC.